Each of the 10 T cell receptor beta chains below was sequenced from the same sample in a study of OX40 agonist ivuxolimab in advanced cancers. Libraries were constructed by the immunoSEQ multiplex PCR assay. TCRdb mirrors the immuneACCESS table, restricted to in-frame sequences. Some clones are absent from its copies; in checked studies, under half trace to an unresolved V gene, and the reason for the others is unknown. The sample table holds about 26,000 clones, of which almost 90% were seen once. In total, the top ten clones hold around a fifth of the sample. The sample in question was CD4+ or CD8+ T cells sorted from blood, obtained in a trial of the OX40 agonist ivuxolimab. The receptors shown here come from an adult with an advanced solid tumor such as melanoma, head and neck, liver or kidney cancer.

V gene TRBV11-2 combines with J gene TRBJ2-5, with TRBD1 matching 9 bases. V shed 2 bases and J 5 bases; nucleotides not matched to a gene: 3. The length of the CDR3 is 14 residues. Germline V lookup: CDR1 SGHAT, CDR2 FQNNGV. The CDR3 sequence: CASSLTGGEETQYF. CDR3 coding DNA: TGTGCCAGCAGCTTAACAGGGGGCGAGGAGACCCAGTACTTC.

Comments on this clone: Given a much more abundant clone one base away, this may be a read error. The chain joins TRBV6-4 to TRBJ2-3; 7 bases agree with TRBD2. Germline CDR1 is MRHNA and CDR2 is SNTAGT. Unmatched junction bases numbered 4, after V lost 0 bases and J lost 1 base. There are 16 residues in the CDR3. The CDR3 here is CASSDSREGGTDTQYF. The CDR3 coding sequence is TGTGCCAGCAGTGACTCGAGGGAGGGCGGCACAGATACGCAGTATTTT.

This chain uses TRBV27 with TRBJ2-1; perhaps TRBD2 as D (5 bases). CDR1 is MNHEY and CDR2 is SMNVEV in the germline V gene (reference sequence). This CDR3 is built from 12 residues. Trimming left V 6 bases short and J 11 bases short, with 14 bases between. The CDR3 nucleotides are TGTGCCAGCAGCACCTCGGGGAGCCAGCAGTTCTTC. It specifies CASSTSGSQQFF.

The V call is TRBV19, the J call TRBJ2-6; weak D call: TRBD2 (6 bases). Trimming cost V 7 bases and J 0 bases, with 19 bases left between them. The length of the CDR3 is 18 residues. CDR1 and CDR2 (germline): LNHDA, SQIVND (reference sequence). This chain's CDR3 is CASTTNWGEGSGANVLTF. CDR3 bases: TGTGCCAGTACTACCAATTGGGGGGAAGGCTCTGGGGCCAACGTCCTGACTTTC.

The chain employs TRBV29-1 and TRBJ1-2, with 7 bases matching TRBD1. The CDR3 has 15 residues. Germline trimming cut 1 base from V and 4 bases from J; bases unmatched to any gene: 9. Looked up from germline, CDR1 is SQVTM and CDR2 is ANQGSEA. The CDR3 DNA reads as TGCAGCGTTGAAGGCCGGGACAGCCGATTCTATGGCTACACCTTC. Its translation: CSVEGRDSRFYGYTF.

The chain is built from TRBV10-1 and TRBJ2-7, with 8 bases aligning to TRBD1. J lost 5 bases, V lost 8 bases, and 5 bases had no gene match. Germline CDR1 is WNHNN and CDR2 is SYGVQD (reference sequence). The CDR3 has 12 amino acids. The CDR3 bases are TGCGCCAGCCCCCAGGGGGCCCACGAGCAGTACTTC. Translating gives CASPQGAHEQYF.

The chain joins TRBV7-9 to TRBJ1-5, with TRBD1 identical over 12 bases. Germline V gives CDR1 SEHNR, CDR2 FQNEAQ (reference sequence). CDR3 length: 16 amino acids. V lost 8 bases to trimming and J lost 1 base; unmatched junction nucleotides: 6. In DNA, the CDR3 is TGTGCCAGCGGCGGGACAGGGGGCTCAAGCAATCAGCCCCAGCATTTT. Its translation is CASGGTGGSSNQPQHF.

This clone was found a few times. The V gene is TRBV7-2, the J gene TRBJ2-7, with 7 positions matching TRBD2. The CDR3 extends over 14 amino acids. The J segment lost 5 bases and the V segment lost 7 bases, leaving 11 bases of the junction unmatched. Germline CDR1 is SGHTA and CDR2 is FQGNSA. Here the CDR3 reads CASTNGLGLHEQYF. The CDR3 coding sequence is TGTGCCAGCACGAACGGACTAGGTCTACACGAGCAGTACTTC.

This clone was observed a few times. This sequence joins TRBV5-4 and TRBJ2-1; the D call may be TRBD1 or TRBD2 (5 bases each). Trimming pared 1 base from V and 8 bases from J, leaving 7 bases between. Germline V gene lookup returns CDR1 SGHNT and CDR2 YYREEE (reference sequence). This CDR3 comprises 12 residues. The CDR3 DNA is TGTGCCAGCAGCTTGAGGGGAGATGAGCAGTTCTTC. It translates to CASSLRGDEQFF. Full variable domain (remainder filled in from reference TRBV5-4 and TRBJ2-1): ETGVTQSPTHLIKTRGQQVTLRCSSQSGHNTVSWYQQALGQGPQFIFQYYREEENGRGNFPPRFSGLQFPNYSSELNVNALELDDSALYLCASSLRGDEQFFGPGTRLTVL.

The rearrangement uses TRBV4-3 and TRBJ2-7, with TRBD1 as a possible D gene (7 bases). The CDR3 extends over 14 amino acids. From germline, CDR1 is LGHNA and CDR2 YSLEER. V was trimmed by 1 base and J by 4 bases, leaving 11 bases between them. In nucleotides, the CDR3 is TGCGCCAGCAGCCAAGCGCAGGGGGGTTACGAGCAGTACTTC. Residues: CASSQAQGGYEQYF.